The present TCR beta chain was sequenced within a study of beta chain features in type 1 diabetes. Study conclusions and caveats: Diminished insertions and augmented deletions at VDJ junctions characterized type 1 diabetes patients.

This CDR3 contains 14 residues. Germline CDR1 and CDR2: SQVTM and ANQGSEA. Expressed TCRB transcripts got sequenced, as all isolated RNA was reverse transcribed. The protocol was immunoSEQ multiplex PCR, while the TCRdb copy is restricted to in-frame clones and leaves out a portion. The data hold approximately 470,000 clones, with 30% observed a single time. This clone was observed a few times. Antigen unknown. A read error may account for a junction end that differs from germline. This clonotype originated in a man aged 18 to 29 in good health. The rearrangement links TRBV29-1 to TRBJ2-2; D remains unclear. Sequencing was carried out using naive CD4+ T cells from blood. Here the CDR3 reads CSAEVWGNTGELFF. The CDR3 region has the DNA TGCAGCGCTGAAGTCTGGGGGAACACCGGGGAGCTGTTTTTT.